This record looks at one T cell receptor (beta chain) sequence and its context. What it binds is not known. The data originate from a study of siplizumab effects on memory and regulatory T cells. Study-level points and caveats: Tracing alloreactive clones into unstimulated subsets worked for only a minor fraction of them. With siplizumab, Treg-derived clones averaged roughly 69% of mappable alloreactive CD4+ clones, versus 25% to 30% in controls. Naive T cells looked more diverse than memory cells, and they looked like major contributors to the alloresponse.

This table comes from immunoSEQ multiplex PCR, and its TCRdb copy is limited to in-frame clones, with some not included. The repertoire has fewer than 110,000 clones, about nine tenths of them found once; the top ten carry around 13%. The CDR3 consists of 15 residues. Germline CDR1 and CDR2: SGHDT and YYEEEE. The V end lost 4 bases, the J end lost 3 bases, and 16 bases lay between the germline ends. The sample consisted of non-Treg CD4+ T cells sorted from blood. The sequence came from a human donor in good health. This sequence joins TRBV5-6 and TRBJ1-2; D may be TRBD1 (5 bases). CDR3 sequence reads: CASSPAGGDYYGYTF. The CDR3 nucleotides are TGTGCCAGCAGCCCGGCCGGGGGGGATTACTATGGCTACACCTTC.